The entry below gives a single T cell receptor beta chain sequence along with its context. What it binds is not known. This record belongs to a study of yellow fever vaccine responses in identical twins. Study-level findings and limits: Reported findings indicate that twins' vaccine T cell responses seemed partially convergent, partially personalized.

TCRdb re-derived calls from the RT-PCR reads in MiXCR, one entry per CDR3 protein. This sample has around 5,800 distinct CDR3 sequences, with 77% found just once. CDR3 length: 12 amino acids. V was cut by 5 bases and J by 0 bases, with 1 base left in between. Germline V CDR1 and CDR2: SGHAT, FQDESV (reference sequence). The chain links TRBV11-1 to TRBJ2-2; the D is unclear. The source material was T cells from blood (PBMCs), unsorted or a sorted subset (not recorded which), sampled before or after yellow fever vaccination (not recorded which). This clonotype was obtained from a woman younger than 30 who received the yellow fever vaccine. CDR3 coding DNA: TGTGCCAGCAGCCCGAACACCGGGGAGCTGTTTTTT. Residues: CASSPNTGELFF.